This T cell receptor (beta chain) is drawn from a study of T cell changes during pregnancy in multiple sclerosis. Only in-frame clones appear in the TCRdb table, and some are missing; sequencing was by immunoSEQ multiplex PCR. The sample yields about 110,000 clones, 85% to 95% seen once. V was trimmed by 5 bases and J by 2 bases, leaving 13 bases between them. This CDR3 region has 14 residues. Per the germline V gene, CDR1 is LNHDA and CDR2 is SQIVND (reference sequence). The chain couples TRBV19 to TRBJ2-7, with D hard to call. The sequences come from peripheral blood, collected after pregnancy. This clonotype was obtained from a female donor with multiple sclerosis, enrolled in a pregnancy study. CDR3 coding DNA: TGTGCCAGTAGTCAGGCAGGATACACCTACGAGCAGTACTTC. Its translation is CASSQAGYTYEQYF.